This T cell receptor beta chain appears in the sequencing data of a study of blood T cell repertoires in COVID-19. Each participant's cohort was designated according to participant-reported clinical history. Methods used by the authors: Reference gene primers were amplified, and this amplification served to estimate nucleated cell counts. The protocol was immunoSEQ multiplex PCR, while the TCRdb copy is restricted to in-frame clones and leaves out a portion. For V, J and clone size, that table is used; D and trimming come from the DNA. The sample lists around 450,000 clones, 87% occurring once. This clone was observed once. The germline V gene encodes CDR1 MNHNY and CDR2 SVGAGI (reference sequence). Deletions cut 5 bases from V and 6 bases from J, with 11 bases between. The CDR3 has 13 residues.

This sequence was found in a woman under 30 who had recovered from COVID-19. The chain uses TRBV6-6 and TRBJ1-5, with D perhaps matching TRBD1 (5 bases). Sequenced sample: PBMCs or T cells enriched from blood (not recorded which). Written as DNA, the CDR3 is TGTGCCAGCAGTAGCGGGGGGACTCAGCCCCAGCATTTT. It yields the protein CASSSGGTQPQHF.